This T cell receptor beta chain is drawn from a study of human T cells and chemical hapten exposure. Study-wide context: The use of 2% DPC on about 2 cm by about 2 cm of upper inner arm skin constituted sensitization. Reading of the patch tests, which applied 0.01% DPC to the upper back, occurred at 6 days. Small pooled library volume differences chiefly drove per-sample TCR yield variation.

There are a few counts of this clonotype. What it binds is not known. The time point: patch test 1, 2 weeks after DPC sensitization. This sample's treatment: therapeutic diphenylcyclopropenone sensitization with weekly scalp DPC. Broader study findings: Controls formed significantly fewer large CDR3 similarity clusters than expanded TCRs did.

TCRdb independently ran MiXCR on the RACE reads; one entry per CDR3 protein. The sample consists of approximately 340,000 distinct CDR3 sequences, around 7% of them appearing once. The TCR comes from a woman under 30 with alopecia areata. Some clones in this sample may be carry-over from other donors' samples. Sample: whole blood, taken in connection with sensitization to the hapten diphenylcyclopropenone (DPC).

The CDR3 nucleotides are TGTGCCAGCAGCTTGAGGAAAGGGAGCGATGGCTACACCTTC. Encoded protein: CASSLRKGSDGYTF. V and J are TRBV5-6 and TRBJ1-2; no reliable D call. CDR1 and CDR2 from the germline V gene are SGHDT and YYEEEE. The V and J ends lost 1 base and 6 bases respectively, with 13 bases between them. The CDR3 has 14 residues.